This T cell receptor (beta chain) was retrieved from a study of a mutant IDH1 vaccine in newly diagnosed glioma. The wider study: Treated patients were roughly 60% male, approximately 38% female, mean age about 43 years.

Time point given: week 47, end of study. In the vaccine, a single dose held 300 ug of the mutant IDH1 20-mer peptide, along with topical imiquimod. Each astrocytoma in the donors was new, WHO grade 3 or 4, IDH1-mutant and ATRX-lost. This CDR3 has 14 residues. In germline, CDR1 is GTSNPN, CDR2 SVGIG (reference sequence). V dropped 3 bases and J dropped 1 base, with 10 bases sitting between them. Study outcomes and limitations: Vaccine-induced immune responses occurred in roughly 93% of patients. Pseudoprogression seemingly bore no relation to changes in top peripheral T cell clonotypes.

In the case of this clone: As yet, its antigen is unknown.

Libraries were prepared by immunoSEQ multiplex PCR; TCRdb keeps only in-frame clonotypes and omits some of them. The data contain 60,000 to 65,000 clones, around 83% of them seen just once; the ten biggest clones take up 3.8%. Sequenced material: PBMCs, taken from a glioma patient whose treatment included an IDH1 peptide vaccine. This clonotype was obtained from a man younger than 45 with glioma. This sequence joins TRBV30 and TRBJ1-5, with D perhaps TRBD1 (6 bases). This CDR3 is CAWRGGGSNQPQHF. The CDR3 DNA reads TGTGCCTGGAGAGGAGGGGGGAGCAATCAGCCCCAGCATTTT.